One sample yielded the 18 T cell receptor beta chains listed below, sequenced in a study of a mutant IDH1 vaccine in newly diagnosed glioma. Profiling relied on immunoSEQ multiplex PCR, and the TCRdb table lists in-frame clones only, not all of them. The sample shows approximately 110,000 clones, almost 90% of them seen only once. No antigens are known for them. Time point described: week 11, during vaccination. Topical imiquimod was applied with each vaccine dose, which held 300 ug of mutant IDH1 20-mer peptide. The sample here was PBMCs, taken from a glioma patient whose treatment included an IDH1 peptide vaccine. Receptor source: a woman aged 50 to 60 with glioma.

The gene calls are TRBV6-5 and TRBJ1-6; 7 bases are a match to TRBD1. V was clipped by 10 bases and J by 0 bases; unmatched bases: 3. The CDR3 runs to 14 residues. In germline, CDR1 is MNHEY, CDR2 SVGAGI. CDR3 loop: CATGGSSYNSPLHF. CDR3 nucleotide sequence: TGTGCCACAGGGGGAAGCTCCTATAATTCACCCCTCCACTTT.

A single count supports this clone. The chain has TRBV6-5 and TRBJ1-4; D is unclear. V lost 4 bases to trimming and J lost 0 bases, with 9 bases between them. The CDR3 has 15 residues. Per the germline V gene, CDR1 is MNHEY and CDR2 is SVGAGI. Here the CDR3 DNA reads TGTGCCAGCAGTTCTCCAGAGTCAACTAATGAAAAACTGTTTTTT. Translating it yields CASSSPESTNEKLFF.

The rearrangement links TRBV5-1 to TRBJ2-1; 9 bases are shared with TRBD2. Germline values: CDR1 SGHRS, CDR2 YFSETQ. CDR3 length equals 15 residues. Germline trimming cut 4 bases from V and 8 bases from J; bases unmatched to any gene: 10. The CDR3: CASSLLAGPEDEQFF. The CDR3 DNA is TGCGCCAGCAGCCTCCTAGCGGGGCCTGAGGATGAGCAGTTCTTC.

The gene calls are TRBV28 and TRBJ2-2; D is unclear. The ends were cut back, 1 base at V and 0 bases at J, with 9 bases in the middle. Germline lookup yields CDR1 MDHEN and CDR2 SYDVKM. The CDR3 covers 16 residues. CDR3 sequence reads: CASSLLPDSNTGELFF. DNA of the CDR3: TGTGCCAGCAGTTTATTACCAGACTCGAACACCGGGGAGCTGTTTTTT.

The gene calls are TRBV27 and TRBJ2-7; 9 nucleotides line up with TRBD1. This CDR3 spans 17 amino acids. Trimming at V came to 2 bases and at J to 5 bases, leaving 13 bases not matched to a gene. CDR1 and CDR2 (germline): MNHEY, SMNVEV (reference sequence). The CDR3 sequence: CASSLTWRGQGRDEQYF. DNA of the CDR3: TGTGCCAGCAGTTTAACATGGCGGGGACAGGGAAGGGACGAGCAGTACTTC.

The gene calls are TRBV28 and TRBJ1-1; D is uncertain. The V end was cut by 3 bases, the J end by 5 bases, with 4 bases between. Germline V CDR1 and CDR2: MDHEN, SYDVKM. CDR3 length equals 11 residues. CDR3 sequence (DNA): TGTGCCAGCAGTTTCGGGACTGAAGCTTTCTTT. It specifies CASSFGTEAFF.

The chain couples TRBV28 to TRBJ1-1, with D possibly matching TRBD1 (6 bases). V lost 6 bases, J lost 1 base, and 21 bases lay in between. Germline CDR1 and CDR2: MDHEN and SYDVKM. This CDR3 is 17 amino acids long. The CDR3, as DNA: TGTGCCAGCAGCCCACCCGGGACACGGAGAAGGAACACTGAAGCTTTCTTT. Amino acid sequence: CASSPPGTRRRNTEAFF.

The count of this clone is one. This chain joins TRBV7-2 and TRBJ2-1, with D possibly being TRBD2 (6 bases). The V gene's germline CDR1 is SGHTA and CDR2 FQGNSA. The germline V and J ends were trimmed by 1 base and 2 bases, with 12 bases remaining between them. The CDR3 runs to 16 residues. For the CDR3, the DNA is TGTGCCAGCAGCTTAGTATGGCGGGAACCCTACAATGAGCAGTTCTTC. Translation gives CASSLVWREPYNEQFF.

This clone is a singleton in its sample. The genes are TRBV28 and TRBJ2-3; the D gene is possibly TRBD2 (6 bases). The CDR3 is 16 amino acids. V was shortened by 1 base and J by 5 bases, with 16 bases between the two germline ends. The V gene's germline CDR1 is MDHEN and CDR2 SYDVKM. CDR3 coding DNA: TGTGCCAGCAGTTTATTTACGTCGGGAGTGTTAGATACGCAGTATTTT. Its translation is CASSLFTSGVLDTQYF.

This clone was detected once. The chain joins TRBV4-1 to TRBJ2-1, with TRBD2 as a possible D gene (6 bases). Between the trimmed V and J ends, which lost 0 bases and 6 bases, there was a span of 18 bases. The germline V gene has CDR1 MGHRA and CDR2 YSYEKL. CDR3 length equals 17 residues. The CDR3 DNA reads TGCGCCAGCAGCCAAGAACCGGGACTCCCTCCCCTCAATGAGCAGTTCTTC. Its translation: CASSQEPGLPPLNEQFF.

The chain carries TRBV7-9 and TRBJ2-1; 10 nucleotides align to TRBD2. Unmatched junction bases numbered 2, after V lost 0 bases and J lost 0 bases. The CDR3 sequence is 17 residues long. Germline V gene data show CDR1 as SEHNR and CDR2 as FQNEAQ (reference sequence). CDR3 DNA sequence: TGTGCCAGCAGCTTAGCCCTAGCGGGAGACTCCTACAATGAGCAGTTCTTC. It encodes CASSLALAGDSYNEQFF.

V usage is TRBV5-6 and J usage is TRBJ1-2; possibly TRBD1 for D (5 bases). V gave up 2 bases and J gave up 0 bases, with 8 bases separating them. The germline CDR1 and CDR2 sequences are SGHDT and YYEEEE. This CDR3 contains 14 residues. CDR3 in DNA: TGTGCCAGCAGCTTTGGGGGAGCTAACTATGGCTACACCTTC. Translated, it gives CASSFGGANYGYTF.

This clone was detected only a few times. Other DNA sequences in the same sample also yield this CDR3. The CDR3 here is CASSPALVLSGELFF. In nucleotides, the CDR3 is TGTGCCAGCAGCCCGGCACTAGTGTTGAGCGGGGAGCTGTTTTTT. The genes are TRBV11-2 and TRBJ2-2; TRBD2 might be the D (5 bases). CDR1 is SGHAT and CDR2 is FQNNGV in the germline V gene. The CDR3 is 15 amino acids. With 5 bases removed from V and 7 bases from J, the gap between germline ends came to 17 bases.

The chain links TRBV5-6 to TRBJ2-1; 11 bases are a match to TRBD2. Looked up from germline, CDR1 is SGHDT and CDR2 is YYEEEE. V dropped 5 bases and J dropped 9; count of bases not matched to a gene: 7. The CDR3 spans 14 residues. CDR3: CASRMTSGASEQFF. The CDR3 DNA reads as TGTGCCAGCAGAATGACTAGCGGGGCTTCTGAGCAGTTCTTC. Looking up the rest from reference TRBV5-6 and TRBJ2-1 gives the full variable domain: DAGVTQSPTHLIKTRGQQVTLRCSPKSGHDTVSWYQQALGQGPQFIFQYYEEEERQRGNFPDRFSGHQFPNYSSELNVNALLLGDSALYLCASRMTSGASEQFFGPGTRLTVL.

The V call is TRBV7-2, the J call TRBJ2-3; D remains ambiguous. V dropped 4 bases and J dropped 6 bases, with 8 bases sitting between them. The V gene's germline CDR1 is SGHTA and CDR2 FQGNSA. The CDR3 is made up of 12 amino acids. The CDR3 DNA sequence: TGTGCCAGCAGCTCCAGTTTGGATACGCAGTATTTT. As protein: CASSSSLDTQYF. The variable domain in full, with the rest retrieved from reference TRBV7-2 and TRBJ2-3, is GAGVSQSPSNKVTEKGKDVELRCDPISGHTALYWYRQSLGQGLEFLIYFQGNSAPDKSGLPSDRFSAERTGGSVSTLTIQRTQQEDSAVYLCASSSSLDTQYFGPGTRLTVL.

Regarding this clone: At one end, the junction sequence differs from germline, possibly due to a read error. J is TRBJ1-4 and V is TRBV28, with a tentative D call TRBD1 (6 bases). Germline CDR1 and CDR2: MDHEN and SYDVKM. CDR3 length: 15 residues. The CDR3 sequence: CASSLPPTGRRILIF. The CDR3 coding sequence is TGTGCCAGCAGCCTGCCACCGACAGGAAGGAGGATCCTGATTTTT. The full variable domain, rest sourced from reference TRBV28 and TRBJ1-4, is DVKVTQSSRYLVKRTGEKVFLECVQDMDHENMFWYRQDPGLGLRLIYFSYDVKMKEKGDIPEGYSVSREKKERFSLILESASTNQTSMYLCASSLPPTGRRILIFGSGTQLSVL.

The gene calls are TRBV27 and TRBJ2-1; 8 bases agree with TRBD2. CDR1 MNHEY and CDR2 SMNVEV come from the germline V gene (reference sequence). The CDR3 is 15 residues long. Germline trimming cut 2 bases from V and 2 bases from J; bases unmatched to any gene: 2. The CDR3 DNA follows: TGTGCCAGCAGTTTAGGAGCGGGGGCCTACAATGAGCAGTTCTTC. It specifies CASSLGAGAYNEQFF.

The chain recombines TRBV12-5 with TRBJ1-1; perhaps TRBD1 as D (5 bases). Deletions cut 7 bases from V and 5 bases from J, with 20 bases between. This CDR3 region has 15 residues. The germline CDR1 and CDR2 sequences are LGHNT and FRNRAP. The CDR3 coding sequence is TGTGCTAGTGCCCCCCGCGGACCCCGGGGGACTGAAGCTTTCTTT. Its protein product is CASAPRGPRGTEAFF.